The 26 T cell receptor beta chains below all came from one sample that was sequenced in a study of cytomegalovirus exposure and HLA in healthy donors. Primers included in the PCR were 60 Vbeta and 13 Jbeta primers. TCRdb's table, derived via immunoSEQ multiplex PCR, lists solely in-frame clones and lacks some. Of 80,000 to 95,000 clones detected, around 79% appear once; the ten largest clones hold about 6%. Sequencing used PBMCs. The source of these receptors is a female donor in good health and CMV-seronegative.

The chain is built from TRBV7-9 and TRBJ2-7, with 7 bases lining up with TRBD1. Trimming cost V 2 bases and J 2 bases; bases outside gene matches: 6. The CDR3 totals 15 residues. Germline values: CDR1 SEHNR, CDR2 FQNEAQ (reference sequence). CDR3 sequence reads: CASSLKLDRAYEQYF. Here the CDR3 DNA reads TGTGCCAGCAGCTTAAAGCTCGACAGGGCCTACGAGCAGTACTTC.

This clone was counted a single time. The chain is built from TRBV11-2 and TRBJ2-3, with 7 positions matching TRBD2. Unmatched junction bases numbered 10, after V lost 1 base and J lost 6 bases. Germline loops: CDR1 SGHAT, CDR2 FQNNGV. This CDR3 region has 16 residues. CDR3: CASSLAWGLTGDTQYF. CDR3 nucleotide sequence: TGTGCCAGCAGCTTAGCTTGGGGACTAACCGGGGATACGCAGTATTTT.

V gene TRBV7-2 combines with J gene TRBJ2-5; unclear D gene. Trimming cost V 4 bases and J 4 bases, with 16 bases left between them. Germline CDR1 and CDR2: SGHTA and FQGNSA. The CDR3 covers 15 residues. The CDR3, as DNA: TGTGCCAGCAGCTATAGGCGGATGTTGGGAGAGACCCAGTACTTC. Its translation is CASSYRRMLGETQYF.

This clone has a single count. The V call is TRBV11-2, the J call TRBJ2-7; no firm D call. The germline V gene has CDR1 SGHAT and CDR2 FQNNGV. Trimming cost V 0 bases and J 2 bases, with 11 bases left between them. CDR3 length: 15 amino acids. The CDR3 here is CASSLDLVRAYEQYF. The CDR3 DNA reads TGTGCCAGCAGCTTAGATCTAGTGAGAGCCTACGAGCAGTACTTC.

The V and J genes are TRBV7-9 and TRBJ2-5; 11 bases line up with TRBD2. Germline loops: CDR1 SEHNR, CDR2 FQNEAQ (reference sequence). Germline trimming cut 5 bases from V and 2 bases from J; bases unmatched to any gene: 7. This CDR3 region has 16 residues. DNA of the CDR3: TGTGCCAGCAGCCGATTAGCGGGAGGGGAACAAGAGACCCAGTACTTC. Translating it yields CASSRLAGGEQETQYF.

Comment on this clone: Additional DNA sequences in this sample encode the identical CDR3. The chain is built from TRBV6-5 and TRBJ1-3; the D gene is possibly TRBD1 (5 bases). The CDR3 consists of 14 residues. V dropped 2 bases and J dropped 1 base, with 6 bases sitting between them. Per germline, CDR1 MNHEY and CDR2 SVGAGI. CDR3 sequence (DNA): TGTGCCAGCAGTTACGGGGGGTCTGGAAACACCATATATTTT. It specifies CASSYGGSGNTIYF.

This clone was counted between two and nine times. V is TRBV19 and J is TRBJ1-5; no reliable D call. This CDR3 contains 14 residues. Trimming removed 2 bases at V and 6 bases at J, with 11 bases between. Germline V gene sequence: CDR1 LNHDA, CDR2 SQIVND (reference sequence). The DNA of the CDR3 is TGTGCCAGTAGTATACGGGATGAAGGTCAGCCCCAGCATTTT. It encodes CASSIRDEGQPQHF.

The CDR3 reads CASSGEMAGLSDTQYF. CDR3 coding DNA: TGTGCCAGCAGCGGGGAAATGGCGGGATTATCAGATACGCAGTATTTT. The chain recombines TRBV5-6 with TRBJ2-3, with D possibly matching TRBD2 (6 bases). Germline-derived CDR1 and CDR2 are SGHDT and YYEEEE. This CDR3 region has 16 residues. V lost 4 bases and J 4 bases, leaving 19 bases between the germline ends. Drawing the rest from reference TRBV5-6 and TRBJ2-3, the complete variable domain is DAGVTQSPTHLIKTRGQQVTLRCSPKSGHDTVSWYQQALGQGPQFIFQYYEEEERQRGNFPDRFSGHQFPNYSSELNVNALLLGDSALYLCASSGEMAGLSDTQYFGPGTRLTVL.

The CDR3 region is CASSWGQQETQYF. As DNA, the CDR3 is TGTGCCAGCAGCTGGGGACAGCAAGAGACCCAGTACTTC. The chain carries TRBV7-3 and TRBJ2-5; 7 bases are a match to TRBD1. The V gene's germline CDR1 is SGHTA and CDR2 FQGTGA. V trimming: 4 bases; J trimming: 2 bases; junction bases outside the gene matches: 1. CDR3 length: 13 amino acids.

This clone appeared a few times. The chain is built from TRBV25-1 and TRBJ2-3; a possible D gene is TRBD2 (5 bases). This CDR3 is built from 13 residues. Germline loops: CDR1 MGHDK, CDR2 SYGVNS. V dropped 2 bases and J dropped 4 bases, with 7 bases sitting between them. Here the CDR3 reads CASSEPDSDTQYF. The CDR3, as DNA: TGTGCCAGCAGTGAACCGGACTCAGATACGCAGTATTTT.

CDR3 bases: TGTGCCAGCAGGCCTAGCGGGAGTAGTGAGACCCAGTACTTC. Translating it yields CASRPSGSSETQYF. The chain uses TRBV2 and TRBJ2-5, with 10 nucleotides matching TRBD2. The trim removed 6 bases at V and 5 bases at J, leaving 6 bases unmatched. CDR3 size: 14 residues. The germline gives CDR1 SNHLY, CDR2 FYNNEI.

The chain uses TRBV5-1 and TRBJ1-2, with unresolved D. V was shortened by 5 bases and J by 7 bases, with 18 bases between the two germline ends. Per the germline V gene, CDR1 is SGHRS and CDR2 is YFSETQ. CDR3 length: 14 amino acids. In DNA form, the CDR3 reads TGCGCCAGCAGGGAGCCGGGTCCCAGCGGTGGCTACACCTTC. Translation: CASREPGPSGGYTF.

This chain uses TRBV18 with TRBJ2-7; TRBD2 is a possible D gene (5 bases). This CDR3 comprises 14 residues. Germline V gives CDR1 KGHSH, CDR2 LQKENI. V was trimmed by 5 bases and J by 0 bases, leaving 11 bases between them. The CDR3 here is CASSSAGNSYEQYF. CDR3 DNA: TGTGCCAGCTCATCGGCCGGGAACTCCTACGAGCAGTACTTC.

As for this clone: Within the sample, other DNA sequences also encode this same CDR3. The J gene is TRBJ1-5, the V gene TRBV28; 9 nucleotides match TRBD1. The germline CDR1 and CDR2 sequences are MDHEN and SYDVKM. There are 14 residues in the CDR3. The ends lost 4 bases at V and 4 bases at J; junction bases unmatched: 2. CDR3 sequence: CASSSGQGNQPQHF. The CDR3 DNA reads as TGTGCCAGCAGTTCAGGACAGGGGAATCAGCCCCAGCATTTT.

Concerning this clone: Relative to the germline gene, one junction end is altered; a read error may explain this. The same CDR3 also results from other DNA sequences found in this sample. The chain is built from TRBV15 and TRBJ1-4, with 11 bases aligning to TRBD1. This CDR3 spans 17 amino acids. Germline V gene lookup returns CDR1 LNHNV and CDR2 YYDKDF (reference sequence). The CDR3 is CATRRTGGSGTNEKLFF. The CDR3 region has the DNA TGTGCCACCAGGCGGACAGGGGGCTCGGGGACTAATGAAAAGCTGTTTTTT.

The CDR3 coding sequence is TGCGCCAGCAGCGAAACACAGGGATCTGGAAACACCATATATTTT. Its protein is CASSETQGSGNTIYF. V gene TRBV5-1 combines with J gene TRBJ1-3; D might be TRBD1 (6 bases). This CDR3 has 15 residues. Germline-derived CDR1 and CDR2 are SGHRS and YFSETQ. The V end was cut by 4 bases, the J end by 1 base, with 12 bases between. Supplemented by reference TRBV5-1 and TRBJ1-3, the full variable domain reads KAGVTQTPRYLIKTRGQQVTLSCSPISGHRSVSWYQQTPGQGLQFLFEYFSETQRNKGNFPGRFSGRQFSNSRSEMNVSTLELGDSALYLCASSETQGSGNTIYFGEGSWLTVV.

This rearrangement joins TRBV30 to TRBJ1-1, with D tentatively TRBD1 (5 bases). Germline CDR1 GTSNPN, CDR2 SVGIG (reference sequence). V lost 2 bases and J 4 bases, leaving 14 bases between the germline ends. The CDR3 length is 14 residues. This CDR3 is CAWSRRAFGTEAFF. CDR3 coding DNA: TGTGCCTGGAGTCGCAGGGCATTCGGCACTGAAGCTTTCTTT. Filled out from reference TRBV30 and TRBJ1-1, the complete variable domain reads SQTIHQWPATLVQPVGSPLSLECTVEGTSNPNLYWYRQAAGRGLQLLFYSVGIGQISSEVPQNLSASRPQDRQFILSSKKLLLSDSGFYLCAWSRRAFGTEAFFGQGTRLTVV.

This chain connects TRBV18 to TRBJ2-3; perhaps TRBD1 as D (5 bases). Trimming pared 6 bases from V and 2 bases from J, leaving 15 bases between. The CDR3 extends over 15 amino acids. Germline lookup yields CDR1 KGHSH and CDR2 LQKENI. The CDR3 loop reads CASSNSGATTDTQYF. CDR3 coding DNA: TGTGCCAGCTCCAATTCTGGGGCCACCACAGATACGCAGTATTTT.

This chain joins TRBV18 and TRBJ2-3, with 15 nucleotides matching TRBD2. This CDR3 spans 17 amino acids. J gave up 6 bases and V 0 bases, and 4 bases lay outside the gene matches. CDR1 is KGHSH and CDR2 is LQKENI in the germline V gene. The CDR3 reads CASSPPGLAGGIDTQYF. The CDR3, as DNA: TGTGCCAGCTCACCACCCGGACTAGCGGGGGGGATTGATACGCAGTATTTT.

The CDR3 here is CASSQEPRGYTF. The CDR3, as DNA: TGTGCCAGCAGCCAAGAGCCGCGAGGCTACACCTTC. The genes are TRBV4-2 and TRBJ1-2, with D hard to call. Trimming cost V 0 bases and J 8 bases, with 7 bases left between them. CDR1 is LGHNA, CDR2 YNFKEQ, per germline. The CDR3 extends over 12 amino acids.

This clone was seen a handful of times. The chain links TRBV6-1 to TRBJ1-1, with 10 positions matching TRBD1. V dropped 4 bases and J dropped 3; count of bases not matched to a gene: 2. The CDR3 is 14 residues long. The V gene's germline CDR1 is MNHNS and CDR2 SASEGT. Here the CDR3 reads CASSAGQGDTEAFF. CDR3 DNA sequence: TGTGCCAGCAGTGCTGGACAGGGGGACACTGAAGCTTTCTTT.

CDR3 DNA: TGTGCCAGCAGAGAAATAGCGGGGCAGGAAGAGACCCAGTACTTC. Translated, it gives CASREIAGQEETQYF. This chain joins TRBV6-5 and TRBJ2-5; 8 nucleotides line up with TRBD2. This CDR3 contains 15 residues. Germline loops: CDR1 MNHEY, CDR2 SVGAGI. Losses at the gene ends were 6 bases for V and 3 bases for J; bases not matched to a gene: 9.

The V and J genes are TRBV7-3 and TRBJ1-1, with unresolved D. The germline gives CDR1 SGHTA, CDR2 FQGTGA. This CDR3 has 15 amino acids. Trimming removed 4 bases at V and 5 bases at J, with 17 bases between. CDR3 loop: CASSSKGGPGTEAFF. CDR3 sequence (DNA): TGTGCCAGCAGCTCGAAAGGTGGCCCGGGGACTGAAGCTTTCTTT. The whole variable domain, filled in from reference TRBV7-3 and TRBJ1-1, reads GAGVSQTPSNKVTEKGKYVELRCDPISGHTALYWYRQSLGQGPEFLIYFQGTGAADDSGLPNDRFFAVRPEGSVSTLKIQRTERGDSAVYLCASSSKGGPGTEAFFGQGTRLTVV.

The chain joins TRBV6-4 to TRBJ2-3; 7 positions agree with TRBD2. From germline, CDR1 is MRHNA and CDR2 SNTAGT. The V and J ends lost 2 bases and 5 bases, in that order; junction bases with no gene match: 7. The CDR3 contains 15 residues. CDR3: CASSDDGLERDTQYF. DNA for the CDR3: TGTGCCAGCAGTGACGATGGACTAGAGCGAGATACGCAGTATTTT.

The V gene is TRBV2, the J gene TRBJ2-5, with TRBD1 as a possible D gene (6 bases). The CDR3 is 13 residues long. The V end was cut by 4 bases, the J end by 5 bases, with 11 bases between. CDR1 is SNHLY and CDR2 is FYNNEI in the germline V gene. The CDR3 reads CASSVGGGETQYF. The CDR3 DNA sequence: TGTGCCAGCAGTGTTGGGGGCGGGGAGACCCAGTACTTC. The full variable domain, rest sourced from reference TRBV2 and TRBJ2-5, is EPEVTQTPSHQVTQMGQEVILRCVPISNHLYFYWYRQILGQKVEFLVSFYNNEISEKSEIFDDQFSVERPDGSNFTLKIRSTKLEDSAMYFCASSVGGGETQYFGPGTRLLVL.

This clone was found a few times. The CDR3 DNA sequence: TGTGCCAGCAGCCCGGGACAACACGAGCAGTACTTC. Amino acids: CASSPGQHEQYF. This sequence joins TRBV7-9 and TRBJ2-7; D may be TRBD1 (6 bases). The V gene's germline CDR1 is SEHNR and CDR2 FQNEAQ (reference sequence). The CDR3 is made up of 12 amino acids. Trimming left V 5 bases short and J 5 bases short, with 10 bases between.